This TCR beta chain was observed in a study of blood T cell repertoires in COVID-19. Study as a whole: The United States, Italy and Spain supplied acute and convalescent COVID-19 samples.

The CDR3 extends over 14 amino acids. Trimming took off 3 bases at V and 4 bases at J, with 10 bases between the two ends. Germline CDR1 MDHEN, CDR2 SYDVKM. The assay was immunoSEQ multiplex PCR, and TCRdb's table has in-frame clones only and misses some. This table holds 200,000 to 250,000 clones, around 87% found once. Membership in each cohort depended on participant-reported clinical history. The rearrangement joins TRBV28 to TRBJ1-5, with D hard to call. The specimen was PBMCs or T cells enriched from blood (not recorded which). This sequence originates from a man aged 25 to 40 in a cohort exposed to, infected with or recovered from COVID-19 (not recorded which). CDR3 nucleotide sequence: TGTGCCAGCAGTTTTTCAGTCCCTAATCAGCCCCAGCATTTT. This gives the protein CASSFSVPNQPQHF.